The 20 T cell receptor beta chains below all came from one sample that was sequenced in a study of metastatic and nonmetastatic thyroid tumors. TCRdb re-called the PCR reads with MiXCR. The sample contains under 50,000 clones, roughly a fifth of which appear only once. Patients underwent thyroid surgery, and none had received any treatment before it. Sequencing used blood. The receptor source for this set is a male donor with papillary thyroid cancer or a benign thyroid nodule (not recorded which). Some clones in this sample may be carry-over from other donors' samples.

This clone came up many times. The chain uses TRBV5-8 and TRBJ2-1; 8 bases line up with TRBD1. V trimming: 4 bases; J trimming: 0 bases; junction bases outside the gene matches: 6. Germline CDR1 is SGHTS and CDR2 is YDEGEE. This CDR3 is built from 16 residues. The CDR3 loop is CASSRTGLSSYNEQFF. The CDR3 DNA reads as TGTGCCAGCAGCAGGACAGGGCTCAGCTCCTACAATGAGCAGTTCTTC.

The chain is built from TRBV15 and TRBJ2-7, with TRBD2 as a possible D gene (7 bases). Germline assignment: CDR1 LNHNV and CDR2 YYDKDF (reference sequence). Trimming removed 0 bases from V and 3 bases from J, with 12 bases in between. There are 15 residues in the CDR3. This CDR3 reads CATSRESGGSYEQYF. CDR3 sequence (DNA): TGTGCCACCAGCAGAGAATCGGGGGGCAGCTACGAGCAGTACTTC. Combining the CDR3 with reference TRBV15 and TRBJ2-7 gives the whole variable domain DAMVIQNPRYQVTQFGKPVTLSCSQTLNHNVMYWYQQKSSQAPKLLFHYYDKDFNNEADTPDNFQSRRPNTSFCFLDIRSPGLGDTAMYLCATSRESGGSYEQYFGPGTRLTVT.

This clone was observed a few times. This rearrangement joins TRBV11-2 to TRBJ2-1; 8 bases fit TRBD2. The CDR3 runs 16 residues. Trimming cost V 1 base and J 7 bases; bases outside gene matches: 9. Germline lookup yields CDR1 SGHAT and CDR2 FQNNGV. The CDR3 reads CASSLVRGRSGNEQFF. The CDR3 DNA follows: TGTGCCAGCAGCTTAGTTCGCGGGAGGTCCGGGAATGAGCAGTTCTTC.

This clone was seen ten or more times. The genes are TRBV20-1 and TRBJ1-3; D uncertain. The CDR3 has 15 amino acids. V was pared by 1 base and J by 3 bases, with 13 bases between. Germline V CDR1 and CDR2: DFQATT, SNEGSKA (reference sequence). In nucleotides, the CDR3 is TGCAGTGCTAGAGTACAACAATTAGGTGGAAACACCATATATTTT. It codes for CSARVQQLGGNTIYF.

This clone was seen repeatedly, ten times or more. V is TRBV7-8 and J is TRBJ2-7; 13 nucleotides agree with TRBD2. The CDR3 is 16 residues long. Germline CDR1 reads SGHVS; CDR2 reads FQNEAQ. With 5 bases clipped from V and 6 bases from J, the junction kept 10 bases outside the gene matches. The CDR3 DNA reads as TGTGCCAGCAGCGTAACTAGCGGGAGGGCCAAGGGCGAGCAGTACTTC. It translates to CASSVTSGRAKGEQYF. Together with reference TRBV7-8 and TRBJ2-7, the CDR3 gives the full variable domain: GAGVSQSPRYKVAKRGQDVALRCDPISGHVSLFWYQQALGQGPEFLTYFQNEAQLDKSGLPSDRFFAERPEGSVSTLKIQRTQQEDSAVYLCASSVTSGRAKGEQYFGPGTRLTVT.

The V call is TRBV27, the J call TRBJ2-7; 9 bases map to TRBD1. V lost 6 bases and J lost 6; bases outside the gene matches: 12. From germline, CDR1 is MNHEY and CDR2 SMNVEV (reference sequence). The length of the CDR3 is 15 residues. The CDR3 coding sequence is TGTGCCAGCAGGTCCTACGGGACAGGGTGCTCCGAGCAGTACTTC. Translated: CASRSYGTGCSEQYF.

The chain carries TRBV6-6 and TRBJ1-3; D is unresolved. The CDR3 consists of 16 residues. V lost 0 bases, J lost 7 bases, and 16 bases lay in between. Germline-derived CDR1 and CDR2 are MNHNY and SVGAGI (reference sequence). The CDR3 loop reads CASSYSGCSLGNTIYF. The DNA of the CDR3 is TGTGCCAGCAGTTACTCGGGGTGTTCCTTGGGGAACACCATATATTTT.

This sequence joins TRBV11-3 and TRBJ2-7; D is unresolved. The CDR3 runs to 14 residues. Between the trimmed V and J ends, which lost 5 bases and 4 bases, there was a span of 15 bases. Germline V gene lookup returns CDR1 SGHNT and CDR2 YENEEA. CDR3 sequence: CASSLTYLGYEQYF. The CDR3 DNA sequence: TGTGCCAGCAGCCTCACCTACTTGGGATACGAGCAGTACTTC.

This clone was seen ten or more times. The V and J genes are TRBV11-3 and TRBJ1-6; 7 positions match TRBD1. The J segment lost 7 bases and the V segment lost 5 bases, leaving 5 bases of the junction unmatched. This CDR3 contains 14 residues. Germline V CDR1 and CDR2: SGHNT, YENEEA. The CDR3 DNA follows: TGTGCCAGCAGCCCCCGGACAGGCAATTCACCCCTCCACTTT. Its translation is CASSPRTGNSPLHF.

This chain links TRBV29-1 with TRBJ1-6, with D maybe TRBD1 (5 bases). Trimming took off 7 bases at V and 5 bases at J, with 21 bases between the two ends. The CDR3 is 16 residues long. CDR1 and CDR2 (germline): SQVTM, ANQGSEA. The CDR3 DNA sequence: TGCAGCGGAACCCGGGACCGAGACTATAATAATTCACCCCTCCACTTT. Protein: CSGTRDRDYNNSPLHF.

This clone was seen at least ten times. The chain has TRBV12-3 or TRBV12-4 and TRBJ1-2; no clear D gene. Trimming shortened V by 2 bases and J by 3 bases, and 16 bases separated the two germline ends. This CDR3 contains 16 residues. The CDR3 coding sequence is TGTGCCAGCAGTTTAAAGGCAAGACCTGGGTACTATGGCTACACCTTC. Amino acids: CASSLKARPGYYGYTF.

Here the CDR3 DNA reads TGTGCCAGCACCCTGAAGGGAATCGGGGAGCTGTTTTTT. Translation gives CASTLKGIGELFF. The gene calls are TRBV11-2 and TRBJ2-2, with unresolved D. The CDR3 runs 13 residues. Germline loops: CDR1 SGHAT, CDR2 FQNNGV. V was clipped by 7 bases and J by 7 bases, with 13 bases between them.

Comment on this clone: At one end, the junction sequence differs from germline, possibly due to a read error. The chain couples TRBV20-1 to TRBJ2-2; 7 bases match TRBD2. CDR1 and CDR2 from the germline V gene are DFQATT and SNEGSKA (reference sequence). The CDR3 contains 17 residues. The CDR3 spells CSARGPSGASNTGEVFF. The CDR3 DNA reads TGCAGTGCTAGAGGCCCTAGCGGAGCCTCGAACACCGGGGAGGTGTTTTTT.

A single count supports this clone. The chain joins TRBV9 to TRBJ2-5; TRBD2 aligns across 12 bases. Germline V gene data show CDR1 as SGDLS and CDR2 as YYNGEE. The CDR3 extends over 17 amino acids. V shed 0 bases and J 5 bases; nucleotides not matched to a gene: 8. The CDR3 here is CASSVGGLAGPGETQYF. The CDR3, as DNA: TGTGCCAGCAGCGTAGGTGGACTAGCGGGACCGGGGGAGACCCAGTACTTC.

This clone has ten or more counts. This chain uses TRBV6-1 with TRBJ1-4; TRBD1 might be the D (6 bases). Per germline, CDR1 MNHNS and CDR2 SASEGT. The CDR3 spans 15 residues. The germline V and J ends were trimmed by 10 bases and 5 bases, with 20 bases remaining between them. The CDR3 loop reads CAIEDPGHRNEKLFF. CDR3 nucleotide sequence: TGTGCCATCGAAGATCCGGGACACCGAAATGAAAAACTGTTTTTT.

The V call is TRBV6-1, the J call TRBJ1-1; D might be TRBD1 (6 bases). The CDR3 is made up of 14 amino acids. V dropped 9 bases and J dropped 5 bases, with 19 bases sitting between them. Germline CDR1 reads MNHNS; CDR2 reads SASEGT. CDR3 bases: TGTGCCAGTACTTCCGGGACACCCGGGACTGAAGCTTTCTTT. This gives the protein CASTSGTPGTEAFF.

This clone has a count of ten or more. The chain combines TRBV28 with TRBJ1-2; no firm D call. Germline CDR1 reads MDHEN; CDR2 reads SYDVKM. Trimming stripped 2 bases from V and 8 bases from J, with 18 bases between. There are 15 residues in the CDR3. In nucleotides, the CDR3 is TGTGCCAGCAGTTTAATGTCCGGGTCCCCGAACGGCTACACCTTC. It specifies CASSLMSGSPNGYTF.

Concerning this clone: This may come from a read error, since a much larger clone is one base off. V gene TRBV5-4 combines with J gene TRBJ2-7, with D perhaps matching TRBD2 (7 bases). The CDR3 contains 14 residues. CDR1 and CDR2 (germline): SGHNT, YYREEE (reference sequence). The CDR3 DNA sequence: TGTGCCATCAGCTTGGGCGGGGGCCCCTACGAGCAGTACTTC. Its protein product is CAISLGGGPYEQYF.

This clone occurred many times. The V and J genes are TRBV25-1 and TRBJ1-2; 12 bases agree with TRBD1. The CDR3 spans 17 residues. V dropped 1 base and J dropped 5; count of bases not matched to a gene: 8. CDR1 is MGHDK, CDR2 SYGVNS, per germline. As DNA, the CDR3 is TGTGCCAGCAGTGAATCGGGAGGGGGACAGGGGGCGTATGGCTACACCTTC. It is translated as CASSESGGGQGAYGYTF.

In its sample, this clone was seen many times. This CDR3 is CASSLAAEEAFF. The CDR3 DNA follows: TGTGCCAGCAGCTTAGCGGCGGAAGAAGCTTTCTTT. V is TRBV7-9 and J is TRBJ1-1, with unresolved D. CDR1 and CDR2 from the germline V gene are SEHNR and FQNEAQ (reference sequence). V gave up 0 bases and J gave up 8 bases, with 7 bases separating them. The CDR3 is made up of 12 amino acids.